This TCR beta chain is from a study of T cells after yellow fever vaccination. Study-wide background: SMART-Seq v4 Ultra Low Input handled preparation of low-cell-number fractions. Notes on the study in general: Weaker, the secondary response had a peak occurring faster, on day 5 versus 15. After the booster, nearly 98% of CD4 and about nine tenths of CD8 primary-response clones were re-detected.

The sample holds a few counts of this clonotype. Its antigen is currently unknown. J lost 1 base, V lost 7 bases, and 7 bases had no gene match. CDR3 length: 15 residues. CDR1 and CDR2 from the germline V gene are MNHEY and SVGEGT. Making TCR cDNA involved 5'RACE template switching, which added UMIs and a universal primer site. TCRdb passed the 5' RACE reads through MiXCR, listing each CDR3 protein once. Of more than 120,000 distinct CDR3 sequences in the sample, 7.7% are singletons; the top ten hold roughly 0.71%. The sequence was obtained from a man aged 30-40 years who received the YFV17D yellow fever vaccine. The sample consisted of CD4+ T cells sorted from PBMCs, taken 5 days after the yellow fever booster vaccination. This chain links TRBV6-2 or TRBV6-3 with TRBJ2-1; TRBD2 matches at 7 bases. CDR3 residues: CASTRLAASYNEQFF. The DNA for the CDR3 is TGTGCCAGCACCCGACTAGCCGCATCCTACAATGAGCAGTTCTTC.